The present TCR beta chain was sequenced within a study of human T cells and chemical hapten exposure. The overall study: Upper-back patches of 0.01% DPC were read at 6 days. Notes on the study in general: Patch test score showed a positive correlation with PT1 expanded TCR counts.

As regards this clonotype: Its antigen is not known.

The CDR3 sequence is 15 residues long. CDR1 is MNHEY and CDR2 is SVGEGT in the germline V gene. V lost 5 bases, J lost 5 bases, and 16 bases lay in between. As the library was built, unique molecular identifiers were attached to individual cDNA molecules. Study processing details: There were a median of around 97,000 TCRs per sample, with a range from roughly 20,000 to 750,000. TCRdb re-analysed the RACE reads in MiXCR, keeping a single row per CDR3 protein. TCRdb assigned the V and J calls; the authors' analysis was not used. Among 100,000 or so distinct CDR3 sequences listed, 30% to 35% were seen once. Sample time point: patch test 3, about 24 weeks after DPC sensitization. Sample treatment: therapeutic diphenylcyclopropenone sensitization with weekly scalp DPC.

The chain recombines TRBV6-2 or TRBV6-3 with TRBJ2-1; D unclear. This sequence was found in a middle-aged man with alopecia areata. Some clones in this sample may be carry-over from other donors' samples. The specimen was whole blood, collected in connection with sensitization to the hapten diphenylcyclopropenone (DPC). The CDR3 coding sequence is TGTGCCAGCAGTCCGGTGTGGAGCCTAAACAATGAGCAGTTCTTC. Translating it yields CASSPVWSLNNEQFF.